The entry that follows covers one TCR beta chain sequence. This entry is derived from a study of blood T cell repertoires in COVID-19. The CDR3 sequence is 13 residues long. The ends lost 6 bases at V and 2 bases at J; junction bases unmatched: 3. The germline CDR1 and CDR2 sequences are LGHNT and FRNRAP. Clones were read by immunoSEQ multiplex PCR, and TCRdb kept only the in-frame ones, dropping some. The sample holds 150,000 to 200,000 clones; about 81% are singletons and the top ten take roughly 10%. Sequences were obtained from peripheral blood. The receptor's source is a human donor in a cohort sampled during active COVID-19. V gene TRBV12-5 combines with J gene TRBJ2-5; 7 bases match TRBD1. Here the CDR3 DNA reads TGTGCTAGTGGAGGGGGACAGCAAGAGACCCAGTACTTC. Translated: CASGGGQQETQYF.